Below are 17 T cell receptor beta chains sequenced from a single sample in a study of blood T cell repertoires in COVID-19. Libraries were prepared by immunoSEQ multiplex PCR; TCRdb keeps only in-frame clonotypes and omits some of them. The sample carries about 250,000 clones, about 82% recorded once. Sequenced sample: peripheral blood. The receptor source for this set is a woman older than 75 with COVID-19, enrolled during active disease.

In its sample, this clone was seen once. The chain has TRBV9 and TRBJ1-1; the D gene is possibly TRBD1 (6 bases). Trimming stripped 3 bases from V and 4 bases from J, with 13 bases between. Germline CDR1 SGDLS, CDR2 YYNGEE. CDR3 length equals 14 residues. CDR3 nucleotide sequence: TGTGCCAGCAGCGACGGACAGCCACTCACTGAAGCTTTCTTT. This encodes CASSDGQPLTEAFF.

The V gene is TRBV10-2, the J gene TRBJ1-2, with D perhaps TRBD1 (6 bases). CDR3 length: 13 amino acids. The germline V and J ends were trimmed by 2 bases and 4 bases, with 8 bases remaining between them. Germline V gene sequence: CDR1 WSHSY, CDR2 SAAADI. CDR3: CASSETGSYGYTF. Here the CDR3 DNA reads TGCGCCAGCAGTGAGACAGGGAGCTATGGCTACACCTTC.

J is TRBJ1-1 and V is TRBV19; the match to TRBD1 covers 9 bases. Germline V gene data show CDR1 as LNHDA and CDR2 as SQIVND (reference sequence). This CDR3 spans 15 amino acids. Losses at the gene ends were 5 bases for V and 2 bases for J; bases not matched to a gene: 6. The CDR3 loop reads CASSAGDRVNTEAFF. In nucleotides, the CDR3 is TGTGCCAGTAGTGCCGGGGACAGGGTAAACACTGAAGCTTTCTTT.

The CDR3 region has the DNA TGTGCCAGCAGTTTAATGGCGGGGGGGCCGGGCGAGCAGTACGTC. Residues: CASSLMAGGPGEQYV. This rearrangement joins TRBV27 to TRBJ2-7; TRBD2 matches at 9 bases. Germline V gene sequence: CDR1 MNHEY, CDR2 SMNVEV (reference sequence). The CDR3 runs 15 residues. V shed 2 bases, J shed 6 bases, and the junction held 8 bases outside the gene matches.

The chain combines TRBV6-5 with TRBJ2-5; no clear D gene. CDR1 is MNHEY and CDR2 is SVGAGI in the germline V gene. V was trimmed by 2 bases and J by 0 bases, leaving 10 bases between them. This CDR3 is 15 amino acids long. The CDR3 bases are TGTGCCAGCAGTTACGTTAGCTCGTACCAAGAGACCCAGTACTTC. It translates to CASSYVSSYQETQYF.

This clone was detected only once. This chain links TRBV19 with TRBJ1-1; D unresolved. The CDR3 totals 14 residues. In germline, CDR1 is LNHDA, CDR2 SQIVND (reference sequence). V lost 7 bases to trimming and J lost 1 base, with 13 bases between them. This CDR3 is CASTPSLPNTEAFF. CDR3 nucleotide sequence: TGTGCCAGTACCCCGAGTCTGCCGAACACTGAAGCTTTCTTT.

V gene TRBV19 combines with J gene TRBJ2-7, with TRBD2 matching 8 bases. Germline V gives CDR1 LNHDA, CDR2 SQIVND (reference sequence). Trimming took 9 bases from V and 1 from J; bases not matched to a gene: 11. There are 15 residues in the CDR3. CDR3 DNA sequence: TGTGCCAGCCGACTAGGCGCGGGGGGATCCTACGAGCAGTACTTC. Residues: CASRLGAGGSYEQYF.

J is TRBJ2-7 and V is TRBV7-9, with D perhaps TRBD1 (6 bases). The CDR3 sequence is 13 residues long. Between the trimmed V and J ends, which lost 6 bases and 3 bases, there was a span of 12 bases. Germline-derived CDR1 and CDR2 are SEHNR and FQNEAQ (reference sequence). CDR3 loop: CASRVDRSYEQYF. For the CDR3, the DNA is TGTGCCAGCAGGGTGGACAGAAGCTACGAGCAGTACTTC.

V gene TRBV2 combines with J gene TRBJ2-5, with 9 bases that match TRBD2. The CDR3 runs 18 residues. Trimming cost V 3 bases and J 5 bases; bases outside gene matches: 16. The germline CDR1 and CDR2 sequences are SNHLY and FYNNEI. The CDR3 loop reads CASSDSGLAGNHKETQYF. Written as DNA, the CDR3 is TGTGCCAGCAGTGATTCGGGACTAGCTGGCAATCATAAGGAGACCCAGTACTTC.

The gene calls are TRBV28 and TRBJ1-1, with 8 bases fitting TRBD1. J lost 5 bases, V lost 7 bases, and 9 bases had no gene match. Germline values: CDR1 MDHEN, CDR2 SYDVKM. The CDR3 is 14 residues long. CDR3 in amino acids: CASTPPDRVTEAFF. Written as DNA, the CDR3 is TGTGCCAGCACCCCCCCGGACAGGGTGACTGAAGCTTTCTTT.

The rearrangement links TRBV2 to TRBJ2-2, with unresolved D. The germline gives CDR1 SNHLY, CDR2 FYNNEI. The germline V and J ends were trimmed by 7 bases and 1 base, with 13 bases remaining between them. This CDR3 is 15 amino acids long. DNA for the CDR3: TGTGCCAGCACTGTTCTATCTGGGAACACCGGGGAGCTGTTTTTT. Translated: CASTVLSGNTGELFF.

Only one count was recorded for this clone. The V and J genes are TRBV4-1 and TRBJ1-2; 8 bases fit TRBD1. This CDR3 comprises 16 residues. V gave up 0 bases and J gave up 4 bases; unmatched junction bases: 7. CDR1 and CDR2 from the germline V gene are MGHRA and YSYEKL. This CDR3 is CASSQDVTGGLYGYTF. The CDR3 nucleotides read TGCGCCAGCAGCCAAGATGTTACAGGGGGACTCTATGGCTACACCTTC.

The rearrangement links TRBV28 to TRBJ1-4, with no clear D. CDR1 is MDHEN, CDR2 SYDVKM, per germline. This CDR3 spans 12 amino acids. V was cut by 6 bases and J by 10 bases, with 12 bases left in between. CDR3 DNA: TGTGCCAGCAGCTACGGAAGAGGAAAACTGTTTTTT. Its translation is CASSYGRGKLFF.

The chain recombines TRBV4-2 with TRBJ1-4, with 7 bases matching TRBD1. With 4 bases clipped from V and 7 bases from J, the junction kept 9 bases outside the gene matches. This CDR3 comprises 15 residues. CDR1 is LGHNA, CDR2 YNFKEQ, per germline. The CDR3 DNA reads as TGTGCCAGCAGCCCCACCGGGACAGTCCCTGAAAAACTGTTTTTT. It codes for CASSPTGTVPEKLFF.

The CDR3 protein is CASSNDPGIAQYF. CDR3 DNA: TGTGCCAGCAGCAACGACCCGGGTATTGCGCAGTATTTT. J is TRBJ2-3 and V is TRBV7-2, with D uncertain. CDR1 is SGHTA, CDR2 FQGNSA, per germline. With 5 bases removed from V and 10 bases from J, the gap between germline ends came to 16 bases. This CDR3 is 13 amino acids long.

The chain couples TRBV4-3 to TRBJ1-6, with unresolved D. Germline-derived CDR1 and CDR2 are LGHNA and YSLEER. V lost 1 base and J lost 8, with 12 bases in between. CDR3 length: 15 residues. The CDR3 reads CASSQVQRVDSPLHF. DNA of the CDR3: TGCGCCAGCAGCCAAGTTCAGAGGGTAGATTCACCCCTCCACTTT.

Here the CDR3 DNA reads TGTGCCAGCAGTCGCTTCGACAGTCCGCACTCTGGAAACACCATATATTTT. This codes for CASSRFDSPHSGNTIYF. The gene calls are TRBV6-6 and TRBJ1-3; D is possibly TRBD1 (5 bases). Germline lookup yields CDR1 MNHNY and CDR2 SVGAGI (reference sequence). The V gene lost 5 bases and the J gene lost 0 bases, with 17 bases spanning the gap. The length of the CDR3 is 17 residues.